This T cell receptor (beta chain) is from a study of T cell changes during pregnancy in multiple sclerosis. Produced via immunoSEQ multiplex PCR; TCRdb's table is partial and in-frame only. The sample includes about 50,000 clones, over 90% of them seen just once. The germline gives CDR1 SGDLS, CDR2 YYNGEE. Trimming shortened V by 0 bases and J by 11 bases, and 12 bases separated the two germline ends. The length of the CDR3 is 14 residues. The rearrangement uses TRBV9 and TRBJ1-6, with D possibly being TRBD1 (5 bases). The sequence derives from a female donor with multiple sclerosis, enrolled in a pregnancy study. The material was CD4+ T cells from peripheral blood mononuclear cells, obtained in the second trimester of pregnancy. This chain's CDR3 is CASSVESGKTPLHF. Written as DNA, the CDR3 is TGTGCCAGCAGCGTAGAGTCAGGGAAGACACCCCTCCACTTT. Full variable domain (remainder filled in from reference TRBV9 and TRBJ1-6): DSGVTQTPKHLITATGQRVTLRCSPRSGDLSVYWYQQSLDQGLQFLIQYYNGEERAKGNILERFSAQQFPDLHSELNLSSLELGDSALYFCASSVESGKTPLHFGNGTRLTVT.